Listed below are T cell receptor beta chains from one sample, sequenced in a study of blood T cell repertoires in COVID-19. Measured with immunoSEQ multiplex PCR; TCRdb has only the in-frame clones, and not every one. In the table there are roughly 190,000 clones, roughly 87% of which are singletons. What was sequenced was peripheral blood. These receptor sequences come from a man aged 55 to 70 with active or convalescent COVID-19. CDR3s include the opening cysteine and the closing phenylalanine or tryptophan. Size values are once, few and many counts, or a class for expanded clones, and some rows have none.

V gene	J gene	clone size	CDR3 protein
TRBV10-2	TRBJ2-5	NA	CASSEQAGAAGGQYF
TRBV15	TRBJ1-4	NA	CATSRDVAPGNEKLFF
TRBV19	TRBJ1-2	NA	CASMRTGANYGYTF
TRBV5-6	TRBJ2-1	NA	CASSSGQGMHEQFF
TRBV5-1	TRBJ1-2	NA	CASSLGERYGYTF
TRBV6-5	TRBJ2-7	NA	CASSYSGRGSYEQYF
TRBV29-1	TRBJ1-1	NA	CSVARGKGNTEAFF
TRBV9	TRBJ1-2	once	CASSAGRDSWLYGYTF
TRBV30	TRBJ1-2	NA	CAWSGQGALRGYTF
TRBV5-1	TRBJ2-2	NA	CASSLPGGNTGELFF
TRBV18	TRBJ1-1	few	CASSPPGRGGTEAFF
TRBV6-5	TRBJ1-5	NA	CASSPGTGNYQPQHF
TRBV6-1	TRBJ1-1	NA	CASSENRNTEAFF
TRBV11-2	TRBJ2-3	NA	CASSGQGMTDTQYF
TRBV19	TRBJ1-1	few	CASSITGTEAFF
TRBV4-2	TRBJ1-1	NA	CASSQTGDPEAFF
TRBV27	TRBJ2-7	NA	CASSLWEGPYEQYF
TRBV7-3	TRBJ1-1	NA	CASSLQENTEAFF
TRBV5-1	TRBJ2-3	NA	CASSRGAGTDTQYF
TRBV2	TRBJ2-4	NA	CASSEDPGGWGMRYF
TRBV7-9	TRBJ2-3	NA	CASSLTSGGLDTQYF
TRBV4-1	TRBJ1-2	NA	CASSQGRTANYGYTF
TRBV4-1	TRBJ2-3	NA	CASSQDSARVAADTQYF
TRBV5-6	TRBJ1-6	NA	CASSRWDRGSPLHF
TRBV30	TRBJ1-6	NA	CAWSRTGGYSPLHF
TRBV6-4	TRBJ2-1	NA	CASSSQRGGSNEQFF
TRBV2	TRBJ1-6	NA	CASGTGPGSPLHF
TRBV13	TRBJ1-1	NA	CASSPRGGTEAFF
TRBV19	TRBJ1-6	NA	CASSLTNSPLHF
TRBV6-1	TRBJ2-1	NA	CASGGGFNEQFF
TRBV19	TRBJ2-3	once	CASSNPRGGQGDTQYF
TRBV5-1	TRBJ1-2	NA	CASSLEGDYGYTF
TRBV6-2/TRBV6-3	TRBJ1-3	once	CASSSWAGTSGNTIYF
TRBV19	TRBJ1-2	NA	CASTLTRGRGYTF
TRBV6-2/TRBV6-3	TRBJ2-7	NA	CASSFTGTRRTYEQYF
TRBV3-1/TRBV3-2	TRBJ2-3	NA	CASSRRVADTQYF
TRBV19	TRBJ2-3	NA	CASSIELAGGPRDTQYF
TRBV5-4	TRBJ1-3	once	CASSLDSLSGNTIYF
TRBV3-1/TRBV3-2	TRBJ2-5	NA	CASSQGEDRGKTQYF
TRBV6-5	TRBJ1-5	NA	CASQQGNQPQHF
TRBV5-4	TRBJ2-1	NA	CASSLGLAGGSYNEQFF
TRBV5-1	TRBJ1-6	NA	CASSLGGTGNSPLHF
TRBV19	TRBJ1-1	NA	CASSMGGITEAFF
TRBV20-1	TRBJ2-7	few	CSASVASGGTYEQYF
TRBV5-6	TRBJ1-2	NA	CASSPSDRDGYTF
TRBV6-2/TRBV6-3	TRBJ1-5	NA	CASSYGARGGNQPQHF
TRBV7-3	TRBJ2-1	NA	CASSLRGPTSGGQDNEQFF
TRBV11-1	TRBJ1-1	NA	CASGGHLNTEAFF
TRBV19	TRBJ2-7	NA	CASSPHDRGLNEQYF
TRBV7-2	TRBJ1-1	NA	CASSLGAGRGTEAFF